The 14 T cell receptor beta chains below come from one sample, sequenced in a study of T cells in Graves' hyperthyroidism and ophthalmopathy. Amplification yielded TCR beta CDR3 regions, with RNA transcripts as the source. HTBI primers were used for first-round RT-PCR of the TCR CDR3. TCRdb used MiXCR to reprocess the multiplex PCR reads, holding one entry per CDR3 protein. The sample shows 220,000 or so distinct CDR3 sequences, 15% to 20% of them seen only once. The source material was blood. These receptors came from a woman aged 18-29 years with Graves' ophthalmopathy.

The chain couples TRBV3-1 to TRBJ2-5, with TRBD2 matching 8 bases. The CDR3 contains 16 residues. Germline V gives CDR1 LGHDT, CDR2 YNNKEL (reference sequence). Germline trimming cut 3 bases from V and 5 bases from J; bases unmatched to any gene: 11. The CDR3 sequence is CASSQPGTRSYETQYF. CDR3 bases: TGTGCCAGCAGCCAGCCCGGGACTAGATCTTACGAGACCCAGTACTTC.

This clonotype appeared a few times. The rearrangement uses TRBV30 and TRBJ2-1; maybe TRBD2 (5 bases). Per germline, CDR1 GTSNPN and CDR2 SVGIG (reference sequence). Trimming took off 3 bases at V and 0 bases at J, with 12 bases between the two ends. There are 15 residues in the CDR3. In DNA form, the CDR3 reads TGTGCCTGGAGCCCGGACTCGTTCTCCTACAATGAGCAGTTCTTC. Translating it yields CAWSPDSFSYNEQFF.

The table lists this clonotype with many counts. This sequence joins TRBV6-1 and TRBJ2-3; no firm D call. CDR1 is MNHNS and CDR2 is SASEGT in the germline V gene. Trimming stripped 5 bases from V and 2 bases from J, with 8 bases between. The CDR3 has 13 amino acids. The CDR3 is CASSPIPTDTQYF. In DNA, the CDR3 is TGTGCCAGCAGTCCGATCCCCACAGATACGCAGTATTTT.

On this clonotype: This may be a read error, as it is one base from a much larger clone. The V gene is TRBV3-1, the J gene TRBJ2-2; the D is unclear. The CDR3 is 14 amino acids. V lost 4 bases, J lost 6 bases, and 12 bases lay in between. Germline CDR1 reads LGHDT; CDR2 reads YNNKEL (reference sequence). The CDR3, as DNA: TGTGCCAGCAGCCGTCCTCACGGAGCCGGGGAGCTGTTTTTT. The encoded protein is CASSRPHGAGELFF.

Turning to this clonotype: This may be a read error, as it is one base from a much larger clone. The chain joins TRBV7-6 to TRBJ2-4, with 7 bases identical to TRBD1. CDR1 is SGHVS, CDR2 FNYEAQ, per germline. V gave up 1 base and J gave up 15 bases; unmatched junction bases: 9. The CDR3 spans 13 residues. Written as DNA, the CDR3 is TGTGCCAGCAGCTTAGAGGGGGCCGAGGGCTTGTACTTC. Translated, it gives CASSLEGAEGLYF.

The table lists this clonotype with many counts. The chain uses TRBV29-1 and TRBJ1-1; no definite D call. The CDR3 length is 12 residues. Between the trimmed V and J ends, which lost 7 bases and 4 bases, there was a span of 13 bases. In germline, CDR1 is SQVTM, CDR2 ANQGSEA. The CDR3 loop is CSAPEQTTEAFF. The CDR3 DNA follows: TGCAGCGCCCCCGAGCAGACCACTGAAGCTTTCTTT.

This clonotype was detected many times. The rearrangement uses TRBV5-8 and TRBJ1-1; D perhaps matches TRBD1 (5 bases). In germline, CDR1 is SGHTS, CDR2 YDEGEE. The V gene lost 3 bases and the J gene lost 6 bases, with 15 bases spanning the gap. The CDR3 loop spans 14 amino acids. The CDR3 sequence: CASSSTGGFAEAFF. CDR3 nucleotides: TGTGCCAGCAGCTCGACGGGGGGATTCGCTGAAGCTTTCTTT.

This clonotype came up many times. The chain recombines TRBV28 with TRBJ2-7; 7 bases align to TRBD1. Per germline, CDR1 MDHEN and CDR2 SYDVKM. The CDR3 consists of 13 residues. Losses at the gene ends were 4 bases for V and 9 bases for J; bases not matched to a gene: 9. This CDR3 is CASSWRQGWGQYF. CDR3 bases: TGTGCCAGCAGTTGGAGACAGGGATGGGGGCAGTACTTC.

This clonotype was picked up many times. The chain employs TRBV4-3 and TRBJ2-5; 9 nucleotides align to TRBD2. This CDR3 contains 14 residues. The V and J ends lost 3 bases and 1 base, in that order; junction bases with no gene match: 0. Germline V gene sequence: CDR1 LGHNA, CDR2 YSLEER. CDR3 coding DNA: TGCGCCAGCAGCCAGACTAGCGGCCAAGAGACCCAGTACTTC. This translates into CASSQTSGQETQYF.

This clonotype was found many times. The chain has TRBV7-8 and TRBJ1-6; D is possibly TRBD1 (5 bases). This CDR3 contains 17 residues. From germline, CDR1 is SGHVS and CDR2 FQNEAQ. V was trimmed by 1 base and J by 0 bases, leaving 10 bases between them. As DNA, the CDR3 is TGTGCCAGCAGCTTAGTGGGGCAGGACTCCTATAATTCACCCCTCCACTTT. Amino acids: CASSLVGQDSYNSPLHF.

The genes are TRBV4-2 and TRBJ2-6; perhaps TRBD1 as D (5 bases). V lost 0 bases, J lost 0 bases, and 9 bases lay in between. This CDR3 comprises 17 residues. In germline, CDR1 is LGHNA, CDR2 YNFKEQ. Here the CDR3 reads CASSQEQGRSGANVLTF. The CDR3 DNA reads TGTGCCAGCAGCCAAGAGCAGGGCCGCTCTGGGGCCAACGTCCTGACTTTC.

The table lists this clonotype with many counts. The chain combines TRBV5-5 with TRBJ1-1; D might be TRBD1 (6 bases). V was clipped by 5 bases and J by 0 bases, with 14 bases between them. The germline CDR1 and CDR2 sequences are SGHKS and YYEKEE (reference sequence). The CDR3 length is 15 residues. CDR3 DNA: TGTGCCAGCAGTTGGGGGGGCGTGGTGAACACTGAAGCTTTCTTT. Translating it yields CASSWGGVVNTEAFF.

The CDR3 loop is CASSFHSAYEEQYF. CDR3 nucleotide sequence: TGTGCCAGCAGTTTTCATTCAGCGTACGAAGAGCAGTACTTC. The chain combines TRBV28 with TRBJ2-7; D remains unclear. This CDR3 has 14 amino acids. V was shortened by 3 bases and J by 7 bases, with 16 bases between the two germline ends. From germline, CDR1 is MDHEN and CDR2 SYDVKM.

Ten or more counts support this clonotype. The genes are TRBV10-2 and TRBJ1-6; 8 bases fit TRBD1. The CDR3 runs 15 residues. Germline trimming cut 2 bases from V and 6 bases from J; bases unmatched to any gene: 3. Germline V gene sequence: CDR1 WSHSY, CDR2 SAAADI. The CDR3 sequence: CASSETGGSNSPLHF. DNA for the CDR3: TGCGCCAGCAGTGAGACAGGGGGTTCTAATTCACCCCTCCACTTT.